The 31 T cell receptor beta chains in this list originate from one sample, sequenced in a study of shared clonotypes between healthy human individuals. Clones were read by immunoSEQ multiplex PCR, and TCRdb kept only the in-frame ones, dropping some. The sample records some 1,400,000 clones, roughly 96% being singletons. Source material: naive CD4+ T cells sorted from blood. Subset in this sample: CD45RA+ positively selected. These receptors were taken from a young man in good health.

Details on this clone: Different DNA sequences within this sample yield the same CDR3. This chain connects TRBV10-3 to TRBJ2-1; D ambiguous. The CDR3 contains 14 residues. With 3 bases removed from V and 0 bases from J, the gap between germline ends came to 6 bases. Looked up from germline, CDR1 is ENHRY and CDR2 is SYGVKD. CDR3 in amino acids: CAISDRSSYNEQFF. The CDR3 bases are TGTGCCATCAGTGACAGAAGCTCCTACAATGAGCAGTTCTTC.

The chain couples TRBV5-1 to TRBJ1-2; 10 nucleotides align to TRBD1. The germline CDR1 and CDR2 sequences are SGHRS and YFSETQ. The trim removed 4 bases at V and 3 bases at J, leaving 3 bases unmatched. The CDR3 runs to 14 residues. For the CDR3, the DNA is TGCGCCAGCAGCGAGGGGACAGGGGACTATGGCTACACCTTC. Translated: CASSEGTGDYGYTF.

Comment on this clone: The same CDR3 also results from other DNA sequences found in this sample. The chain uses TRBV5-1 and TRBJ2-5; 10 bases match TRBD1. The CDR3 is 16 residues long. In germline, CDR1 is SGHRS, CDR2 YFSETQ. Trimming took 0 bases from V and 2 from J; bases not matched to a gene: 4. CDR3 in amino acids: CASSLEGTGVQETQYF. The CDR3, as DNA: TGCGCCAGCAGCTTGGAAGGGACAGGGGTACAAGAGACCCAGTACTTC.

The chain links TRBV5-1 to TRBJ2-1; D ambiguous. V gave up 0 bases and J gave up 10 bases, with 11 bases separating them. The CDR3 totals 13 residues. CDR1 is SGHRS and CDR2 is YFSETQ in the germline V gene. The CDR3 DNA follows: TGCGCCAGCAGCTTGGAGGGCCCCAGGGAGCAGTTCTTC. Residues: CASSLEGPREQFF.

CDR3 amino acids: CASSYPNRNTEAFF. The CDR3 DNA is TGTGCCAGCAGTTACCCAAACAGGAACACTGAAGCTTTCTTT. The rearrangement uses TRBV6-6 and TRBJ1-1; D is unclear. The germline gives CDR1 MNHNY, CDR2 SVGAGI (reference sequence). The CDR3 consists of 14 residues. The V and J ends lost 2 bases and 1 base respectively, with 8 bases between them.

This clone was seen just once. The chain carries TRBV9 and TRBJ2-1; D gene ambiguous. Trimming left V 5 bases short and J 0 bases short, with 9 bases between. CDR3 size: 14 residues. Germline assignment: CDR1 SGDLS and CDR2 YYNGEE. The CDR3: CASSTQNSYNEQFF. The DNA of the CDR3 is TGTGCCAGCAGTACACAGAACTCCTACAATGAGCAGTTCTTC.

The chain combines TRBV7-2 with TRBJ2-7; maybe TRBD2 (7 bases). Trimming shortened V by 2 bases and J by 7 bases, and 24 bases separated the two germline ends. The CDR3 has 17 residues. CDR1 and CDR2 from the germline V gene are SGHTA and FQGNSA. In nucleotides, the CDR3 is TGTGCCAGCAGCTTACCCACCGGAGGGGGGGCGTCTCGAGAGCAGTACTTC. It specifies CASSLPTGGGASREQYF. Looking up the rest from reference TRBV7-2 and TRBJ2-7 gives the full variable domain: GAGVSQSPSNKVTEKGKDVELRCDPISGHTALYWYRQSLGQGLEFLIYFQGNSAPDKSGLPSDRFSAERTGGSVSTLTIQRTQQEDSAVYLCASSLPTGGGASREQYFGPGTRLTVT.

The rearrangement links TRBV5-1 to TRBJ1-4; D uncertain. V was cut by 4 bases and J by 0 bases, with 19 bases left in between. The germline CDR1 and CDR2 sequences are SGHRS and YFSETQ. This CDR3 spans 18 amino acids. CDR3 coding DNA: TGCGCCAGCAGCGACGCACGGGGAGGGAGAGCAACTAATGAAAAACTGTTTTTT. Amino acid sequence: CASSDARGGRATNEKLFF.

The J gene is TRBJ1-2, the V gene TRBV4-1; D possibly corresponds to TRBD1 (5 bases). The V and J ends lost 0 bases and 4 bases respectively, with 9 bases between them. The germline gives CDR1 MGHRA, CDR2 YSYEKL. There are 14 residues in the CDR3. The CDR3 sequence is CASSQDREPYGYTF. In DNA form, the CDR3 reads TGCGCCAGCAGCCAAGACAGGGAACCCTATGGCTACACCTTC.

This clone has just one count. V is TRBV6-5 and J is TRBJ1-4, with TRBD1 identical over 7 bases. V shed 2 bases, J shed 7 bases, and the junction held 7 bases outside the gene matches. Germline CDR1 and CDR2: MNHEY and SVGAGI. CDR3 length: 15 amino acids. The CDR3 region is CASSYPPGGSEKLFF. CDR3 nucleotide sequence: TGTGCCAGCAGTTACCCCCCAGGGGGTAGTGAAAAACTGTTTTTT.

Only one count was recorded for this clone. The chain has TRBV28 and TRBJ1-3; D is uncertain. From germline, CDR1 is MDHEN and CDR2 SYDVKM. V lost 2 bases and J lost 7, with 9 bases in between. This CDR3 contains 13 residues. In nucleotides, the CDR3 is TGTGCCAGCAGTTTACTCCAGTCCAACACCATATATTTT. This translates into CASSLLQSNTIYF.

The chain employs TRBV6-6 and TRBJ2-7; 8 bases are a match to TRBD1. V lost 2 bases to trimming and J lost 6 bases; unmatched junction nucleotides: 12. Germline loops: CDR1 MNHNY, CDR2 SVGAGI (reference sequence). This CDR3 is 16 amino acids long. This CDR3 is CASSYPPGQEKGEQYF. The CDR3 DNA follows: TGTGCCAGCAGTTACCCTCCGGGACAGGAAAAGGGCGAGCAGTACTTC.

The rearrangement uses TRBV5-1 and TRBJ1-2; TRBD1 is a possible D gene (5 bases). Germline CDR1 is SGHRS and CDR2 is YFSETQ. The ends were cut back, 1 base at V and 13 bases at J, with 11 bases in the middle. CDR3 size: 11 residues. The CDR3 DNA follows: TGCGCCAGCAGCTTGTATGGGGCTCCCACCTTC. It translates to CASSLYGAPTF.

The J gene is TRBJ1-2, the V gene TRBV28, with D possibly TRBD1 on 6 matching bases. V gave up 3 bases and J gave up 5 bases, with 13 bases separating them. CDR3 length: 14 amino acids. Germline V lookup: CDR1 MDHEN, CDR2 SYDVKM. CDR3 nucleotides: TGTGCCAGCAGTTTTGGGGGGCAGGATTATGGCTACACCTTC. Amino acid sequence: CASSFGGQDYGYTF.

CDR3 loop: CASALVAGSNQPQHF. The CDR3 DNA reads TGCGCCAGCGCTCTTGTGGCAGGGAGTAATCAGCCCCAGCATTTT. V gene TRBV10-1 combines with J gene TRBJ1-5; a possible D gene is TRBD1 (5 bases). V was shortened by 8 bases and J by 4 bases, with 18 bases between the two germline ends. Germline V gene lookup returns CDR1 WNHNN and CDR2 SYGVQD (reference sequence). The CDR3 is made up of 15 amino acids.

The chain carries TRBV29-1 and TRBJ2-7; the D is unclear. This CDR3 has 13 amino acids. Trimming pared 6 bases from V and 6 bases from J, leaving 18 bases between. In germline, CDR1 is SQVTM, CDR2 ANQGSEA. The CDR3 nucleotides read TGCAGCGTCGCCGTCGGTGGGGTGGGCGAGCAGTACTTC. Protein sequence: CSVAVGGVGEQYF.

This chain links TRBV28 with TRBJ2-5, with TRBD1 matching 11 bases. Per the germline V gene, CDR1 is MDHEN and CDR2 is SYDVKM. CDR3 size: 15 residues. V was clipped by 5 bases and J by 5 bases; unmatched bases: 7. The CDR3 coding sequence is TGTGCCAGCAGTCAGGACAGGGGGCGAGTCGAGACCCAGTACTTC. Its translation: CASSQDRGRVETQYF.

This chain uses TRBV21-1 with TRBJ2-7; the D call of TRBD1 is as the table states it, not checked on the DNA. TRBV21-1 is a pseudogene segment. The CDR3 is made up of 13 amino acids. CDR3 bases: TGTGCCATAATACAGGGCTGCCACTACGAGCAGTACTTC. Translated: CAIIQGCHYEQYF.

V gene TRBV9 combines with J gene TRBJ2-1; the D is unclear. Trimming pared 3 bases from V and 5 bases from J, leaving 15 bases between. There are 15 residues in the CDR3. Germline-derived CDR1 and CDR2 are SGDLS and YYNGEE. The CDR3 bases are TGTGCCAGCAGCGGAGGCAGCGTGGGCCACAATGAGCAGTTCTTC. Amino acid sequence: CASSGGSVGHNEQFF.

The genes are TRBV28 and TRBJ2-7; D might be TRBD1 or TRBD2, each matching 5 bases. V was pared by 3 bases and J by 4 bases, with 19 bases between. CDR1 and CDR2 from the germline V gene are MDHEN and SYDVKM. The CDR3 spans 16 residues. Here the CDR3 DNA reads TGTGCCAGCAGTTTGATTCCACCACGAGGGGTTTACGAGCAGTACTTC. Protein: CASSLIPPRGVYEQYF.

The V gene is TRBV6-1, the J gene TRBJ2-3; D is uncertain. Trimming removed 3 bases at V and 2 bases at J, with 6 bases between. CDR1 and CDR2 from the germline V gene are MNHNS and SASEGT. The CDR3 length is 13 residues. This chain's CDR3 is CASSDTFTDTQYF. The CDR3, as DNA: TGTGCCAGCAGTGACACCTTCACAGATACGCAGTATTTT.

This rearrangement joins TRBV7-7 to TRBJ2-6; D gene ambiguous. This CDR3 comprises 16 residues. V shed 5 bases and J shed 0 bases, with 11 bases lying between them. Per the germline V gene, CDR1 is SSHAT and CDR2 is FNYEAQ (reference sequence). In nucleotides, the CDR3 is TGTGCCAGCAGCCCCTCTTCGAGCTCTGGGGCCAACGTCCTGACTTTC. Protein product: CASSPSSSSGANVLTF.

This sequence joins TRBV5-6 and TRBJ2-7, with 9 bases that match TRBD1. Trimming removed 0 bases from V and 5 bases from J; junction bases left unmatched: 6. The CDR3 extends over 15 amino acids. In germline, CDR1 is SGHDT, CDR2 YYEEEE. The CDR3 loop reads CASSLVQQGADEQYF. For the CDR3, the DNA is TGTGCCAGCAGCTTGGTTCAACAGGGGGCCGACGAGCAGTACTTC.

Only one count was recorded for this clone. The J gene is TRBJ2-7, the V gene TRBV7-2, with D unresolved. The length of the CDR3 is 14 residues. V lost 5 bases and J lost 3, with 14 bases in between. Germline V gene data show CDR1 as SGHTA and CDR2 as FQGNSA. CDR3 loop: CASSTRTGYYEQYF. CDR3 bases: TGTGCCAGCAGCACCCGGACGGGTTACTACGAGCAGTACTTC.

The gene calls are TRBV7-8 and TRBJ2-7, with D unclear. Germline CDR1 and CDR2: SGHVS and FQNEAQ. This CDR3 comprises 12 residues. Deletions cut 4 bases from V and 4 bases from J, with 8 bases between. CDR3 sequence (DNA): TGTGCCAGCAGCTCCGAGATGTACGAGCAGTACTTC. It specifies CASSSEMYEQYF.

This sequence joins TRBV5-1 and TRBJ1-1; possibly TRBD1 for D (5 bases). CDR3 length: 14 residues. Trimming removed 0 bases from V and 7 bases from J, with 13 bases in between. The germline V gene encodes CDR1 SGHRS and CDR2 YFSETQ. CDR3 DNA: TGCGCCAGCAGCTTGGTCCCGGGGGAGAGTGAAGCTTTCTTT. Its translation is CASSLVPGESEAFF. Looking up the rest from reference TRBV5-1 and TRBJ1-1 gives the full variable domain: KAGVTQTPRYLIKTRGQQVTLSCSPISGHRSVSWYQQTPGQGLQFLFEYFSETQRNKGNFPGRFSGRQFSNSRSEMNVSTLELGDSALYLCASSLVPGESEAFFGQGTRLTVV.

The chain has TRBV5-1 and TRBJ2-7; TRBD1 is a possible D gene (5 bases). This CDR3 has 13 residues. Germline CDR1 SGHRS, CDR2 YFSETQ. Trimming stripped 5 bases from V and 0 bases from J, with 9 bases between. CDR3 region: CASRPTASYEQYF. Here the CDR3 DNA reads TGCGCCAGCAGACCGACAGCCTCCTACGAGCAGTACTTC.

V and J are TRBV4-1 and TRBJ2-1, with TRBD2 matching 10 bases. V trimming: 1 base; J trimming: 0 bases; junction bases outside the gene matches: 3. The CDR3 is 17 amino acids. Looked up from germline, CDR1 is MGHRA and CDR2 is YSYEKL. CDR3 residues: CASSQGSSGGSYNEQFF. As DNA, the CDR3 is TGCGCCAGCAGCCAAGGGTCTAGCGGGGGCTCCTACAATGAGCAGTTCTTC.

This chain uses TRBV7-9 with TRBJ1-3; 8 bases match TRBD1. This CDR3 spans 14 amino acids. The V gene end was trimmed by 6 bases and the J gene end by 3 bases; junction bases not matched to a gene: 4. Germline V gene data show CDR1 as SEHNR and CDR2 as FQNEAQ (reference sequence). The CDR3 region has the DNA TGTGCCAGCAGACACGACAGGGGTGGAAACACCATATATTTT. Protein sequence: CASRHDRGGNTIYF.

The chain has TRBV20-1 and TRBJ2-1; D is unclear. Trimming pared 3 bases from V and 12 bases from J, leaving 9 bases between. Germline V gives CDR1 DFQATT, CDR2 SNEGSKA (reference sequence). CDR3 length: 10 amino acids. CDR3 loop: CSASVEGQFF. CDR3 coding DNA: TGCAGTGCTAGTGTCGAAGGGCAGTTCTTC.

The chain carries TRBV7-6 and TRBJ2-2, with TRBD1 matching over 9 bases. The V segment lost 0 bases and the J segment 6 bases; nucleotides outside the gene matches: 5. The germline CDR1 and CDR2 sequences are SGHVS and FNYEAQ. This CDR3 spans 16 amino acids. The CDR3 nucleotides are TGTGCCAGCAGCTTAGCGGGGACAGGGTCTGCCGGGGAGCTGTTTTTT. Translation: CASSLAGTGSAGELFF.